Sequencing of this T cell receptor beta chain was carried out in a study of OX40 agonist ivuxolimab in advanced cancers. This clone was seen a few times. Sequencing was performed with immunoSEQ multiplex PCR; in TCRdb, only in-frame clones are kept and a portion is missing. Among 50,000 or so clones listed, approximately 88% were seen once. CDR3 size: 14 residues. Germline-derived CDR1 and CDR2 are MNHEY and SMNVEV (reference sequence). The V and J ends lost 7 bases and 7 bases, in that order; junction bases with no gene match: 6. The receptor comes from an adult with an advanced solid tumor such as melanoma, head and neck, liver or kidney cancer. Sequencing was performed on CD4+ or CD8+ T cells sorted from blood, taken in a trial of the OX40 agonist ivuxolimab. V and J are TRBV27 and TRBJ1-6; 8 bases line up with TRBD1. DNA for the CDR3: TGTGCCAGCAAAACGGGACAGGAGAATTCACCCCTCCACTTT. It translates to CASKTGQENSPLHF.